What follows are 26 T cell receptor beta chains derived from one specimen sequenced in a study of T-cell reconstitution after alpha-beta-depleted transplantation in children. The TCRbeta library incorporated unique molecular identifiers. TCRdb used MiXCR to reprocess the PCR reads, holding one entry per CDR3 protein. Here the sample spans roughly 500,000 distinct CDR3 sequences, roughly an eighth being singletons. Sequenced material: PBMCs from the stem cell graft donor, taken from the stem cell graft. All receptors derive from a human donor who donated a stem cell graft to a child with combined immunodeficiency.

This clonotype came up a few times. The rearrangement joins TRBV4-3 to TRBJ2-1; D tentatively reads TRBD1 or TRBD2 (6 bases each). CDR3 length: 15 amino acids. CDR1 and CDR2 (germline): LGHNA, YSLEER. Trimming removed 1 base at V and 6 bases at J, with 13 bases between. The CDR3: CASSQVSTGANEQFF. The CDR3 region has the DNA TGCGCCAGCAGCCAAGTCTCAACGGGGGCCAATGAGCAGTTCTTC.

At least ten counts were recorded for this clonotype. The CDR3 DNA is TGTGCCAGCAGTTCGATCCTGGGGGATACGCAGTATTTT. Amino acids: CASSSILGDTQYF. This chain connects TRBV27 to TRBJ2-3; D ambiguous. The V gene lost 4 bases and the J gene lost 6 bases, with 11 bases spanning the gap. The CDR3 is 13 amino acids. Germline lookup yields CDR1 MNHEY and CDR2 SMNVEV (reference sequence).

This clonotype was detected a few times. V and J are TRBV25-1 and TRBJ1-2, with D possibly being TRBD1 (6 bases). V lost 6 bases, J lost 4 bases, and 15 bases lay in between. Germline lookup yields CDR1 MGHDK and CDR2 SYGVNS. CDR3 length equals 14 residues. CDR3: CASSAPGHIYGYTF. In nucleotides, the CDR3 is TGTGCCAGCAGCGCCCCGGGACACATCTATGGCTACACCTTC.

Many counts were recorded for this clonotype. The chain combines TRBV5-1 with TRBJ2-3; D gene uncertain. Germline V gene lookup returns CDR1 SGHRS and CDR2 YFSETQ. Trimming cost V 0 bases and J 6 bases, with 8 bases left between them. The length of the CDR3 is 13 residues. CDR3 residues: CASSLDLSDTQYF. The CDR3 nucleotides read TGCGCCAGCAGCTTGGATCTGTCTGATACGCAGTATTTT.

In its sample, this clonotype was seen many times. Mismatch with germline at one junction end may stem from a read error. DNA of the CDR3: TGTGCCAGCAGTATAGCGGGACAAGAGACCCAGTACTTC. This codes for CASSIAGQETQYF. The chain recombines TRBV12-3 or TRBV12-4 with TRBJ2-5; 8 bases agree with TRBD2. CDR3 length: 13 residues.

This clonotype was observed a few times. In nucleotides, the CDR3 is TGTGCCAGCAGTTTACGTCAGGCGCTACCCGAGCAGTACTTC. Protein: CASSLRQALPEQYF. This chain connects TRBV27 to TRBJ2-7, with D hard to call. The CDR3 is 14 amino acids. V was cut by 2 bases and J by 6 bases, with 14 bases left in between. From germline, CDR1 is MNHEY and CDR2 SMNVEV (reference sequence).

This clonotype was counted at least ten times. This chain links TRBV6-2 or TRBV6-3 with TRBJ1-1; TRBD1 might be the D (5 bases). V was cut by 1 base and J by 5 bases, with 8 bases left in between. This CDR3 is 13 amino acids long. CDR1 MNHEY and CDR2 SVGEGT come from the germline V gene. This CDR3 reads CASSYFRGTEAFF. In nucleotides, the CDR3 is TGTGCCAGCAGTTACTTCCGGGGGACTGAAGCTTTCTTT.

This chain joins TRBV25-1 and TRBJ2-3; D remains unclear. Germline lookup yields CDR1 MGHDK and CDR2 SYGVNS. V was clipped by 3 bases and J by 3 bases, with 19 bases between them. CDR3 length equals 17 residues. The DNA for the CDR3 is TGTGCCAGCAGTGAGTCCGAAAAGGGATTTTGGACAGATACGCAGTATTTT. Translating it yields CASSESEKGFWTDTQYF.

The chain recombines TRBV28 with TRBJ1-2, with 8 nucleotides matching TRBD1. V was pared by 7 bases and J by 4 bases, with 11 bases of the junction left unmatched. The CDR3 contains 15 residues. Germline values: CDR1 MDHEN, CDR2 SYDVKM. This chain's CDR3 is CASIQVTGGAYGYTF. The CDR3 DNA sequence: TGTGCCAGCATCCAAGTAACAGGGGGGGCCTATGGCTACACCTTC.

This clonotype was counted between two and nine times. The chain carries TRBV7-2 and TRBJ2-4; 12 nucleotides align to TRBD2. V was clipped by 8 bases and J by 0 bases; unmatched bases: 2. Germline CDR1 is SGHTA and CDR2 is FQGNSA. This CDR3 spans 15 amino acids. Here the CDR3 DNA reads TGTGCCAGCGGGACTAGCGGGTTAGCCAAAAACATTCAGTACTTC. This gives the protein CASGTSGLAKNIQYF.

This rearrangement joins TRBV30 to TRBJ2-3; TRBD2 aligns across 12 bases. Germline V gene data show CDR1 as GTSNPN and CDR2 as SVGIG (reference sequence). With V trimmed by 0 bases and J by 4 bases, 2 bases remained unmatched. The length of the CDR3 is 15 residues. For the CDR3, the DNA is TGTGCCTGGAGTGTTTCTAGCGGGAGGGCAGATACGCAGTATTTT. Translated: CAWSVSSGRADTQYF.

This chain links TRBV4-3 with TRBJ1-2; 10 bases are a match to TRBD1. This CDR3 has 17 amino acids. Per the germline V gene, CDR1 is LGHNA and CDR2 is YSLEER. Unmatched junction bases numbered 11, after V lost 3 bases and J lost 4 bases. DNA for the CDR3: TGCGCCAGCAGCCATGCATACCGACAGGGGGCGGCCTATGGCTACACCTTC. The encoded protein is CASSHAYRQGAAYGYTF.

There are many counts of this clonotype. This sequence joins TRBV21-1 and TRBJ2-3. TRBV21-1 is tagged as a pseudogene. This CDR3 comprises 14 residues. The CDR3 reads CASSGKNSTDTQYF. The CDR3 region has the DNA TGTGCCAGCAGTGGGAAAAACAGCACAGATACGCAGTATTTT.

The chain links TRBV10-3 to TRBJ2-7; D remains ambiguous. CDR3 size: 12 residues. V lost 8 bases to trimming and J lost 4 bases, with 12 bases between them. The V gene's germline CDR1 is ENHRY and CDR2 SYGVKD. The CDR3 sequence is CAIAVVGYEQYF. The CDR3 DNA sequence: TGTGCCATCGCGGTTGTTGGGTACGAGCAGTACTTC.

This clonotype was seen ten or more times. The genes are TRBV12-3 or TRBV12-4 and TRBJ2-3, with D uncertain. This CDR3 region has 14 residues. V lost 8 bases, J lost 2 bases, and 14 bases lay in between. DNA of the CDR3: TGTGCCAGCTGTACTTGGCTAGACACAGATACGCAGTATTTT. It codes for CASCTWLDTDTQYF.

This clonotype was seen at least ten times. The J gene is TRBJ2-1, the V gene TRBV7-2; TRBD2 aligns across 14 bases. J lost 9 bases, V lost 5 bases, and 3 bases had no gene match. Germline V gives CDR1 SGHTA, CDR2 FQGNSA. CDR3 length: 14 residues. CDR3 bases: TGTGCCAGCAGCACGGGACTAGCGGGGGCTGAGCAGTTCTTC. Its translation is CASSTGLAGAEQFF.

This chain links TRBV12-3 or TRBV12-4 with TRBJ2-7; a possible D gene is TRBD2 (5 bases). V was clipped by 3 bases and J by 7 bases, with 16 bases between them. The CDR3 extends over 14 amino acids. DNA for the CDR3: TGTGCCAGCAGTTTGGGCGGGCCGCATATGGAGCAGTACTTC. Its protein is CASSLGGPHMEQYF.

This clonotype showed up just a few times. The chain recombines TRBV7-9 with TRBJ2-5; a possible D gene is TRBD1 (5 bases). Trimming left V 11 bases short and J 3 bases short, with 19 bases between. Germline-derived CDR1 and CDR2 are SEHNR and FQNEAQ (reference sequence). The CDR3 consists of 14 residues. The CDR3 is CAALSVTDKETQYF. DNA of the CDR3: TGTGCCGCCCTCTCAGTGACAGACAAAGAGACCCAGTACTTC.

In DNA form, the CDR3 reads TGTGCCAGCAGTGGACTAGCCAACAATGAGCAGTTCTTC. Translating gives CASSGLANNEQFF. The chain links TRBV12-3 or TRBV12-4 to TRBJ2-1, with 8 nucleotides matching TRBD2. V was clipped by 5 bases and J by 5 bases; unmatched bases: 2. This CDR3 comprises 13 residues.

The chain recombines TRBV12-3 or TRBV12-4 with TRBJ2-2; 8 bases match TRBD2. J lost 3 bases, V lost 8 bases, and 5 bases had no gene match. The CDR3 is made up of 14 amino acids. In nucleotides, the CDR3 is TGTGCCAGCCGTCGGGGGGGGGACACCGGGGAGCTGTTTTTT. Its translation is CASRRGGDTGELFF.

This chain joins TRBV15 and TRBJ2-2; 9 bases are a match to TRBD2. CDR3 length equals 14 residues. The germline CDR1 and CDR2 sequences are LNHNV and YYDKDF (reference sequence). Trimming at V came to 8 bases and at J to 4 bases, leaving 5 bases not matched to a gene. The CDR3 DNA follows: TGTGCCACCTCACAGCGGGGGGCCACCGGGGAGCTGTTTTTT. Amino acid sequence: CATSQRGATGELFF. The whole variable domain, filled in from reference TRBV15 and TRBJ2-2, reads DAMVIQNPRYQVTQFGKPVTLSCSQTLNHNVMYWYQQKSSQAPKLLFHYYDKDFNNEADTPDNFQSRRPNTSFCFLDIRSPGLGDTAMYLCATSQRGATGELFFGEGSRLTVL.

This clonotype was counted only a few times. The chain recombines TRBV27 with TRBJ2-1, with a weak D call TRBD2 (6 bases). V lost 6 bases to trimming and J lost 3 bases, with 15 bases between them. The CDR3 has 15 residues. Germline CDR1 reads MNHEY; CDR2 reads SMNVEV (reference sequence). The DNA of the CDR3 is TGTGCCAGCAGGGGTGGGTCGGGAGACTACAATGAGCAGTTCTTC. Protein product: CASRGGSGDYNEQFF.

The CDR3 loop reads CASKGLTDEQYF. The CDR3 coding sequence is TGTGCCAGCAAGGGACTGACTGACGAGCAGTACTTC. V and J are TRBV12-3 or TRBV12-4 and TRBJ2-7, with D possibly being TRBD2 (6 bases). The CDR3 is 12 residues long. With 7 bases removed from V and 5 bases from J, the gap between germline ends came to 12 bases.

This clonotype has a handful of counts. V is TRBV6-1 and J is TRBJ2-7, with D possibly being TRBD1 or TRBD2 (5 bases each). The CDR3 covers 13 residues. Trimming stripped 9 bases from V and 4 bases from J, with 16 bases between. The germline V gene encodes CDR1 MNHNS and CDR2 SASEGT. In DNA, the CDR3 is TGTGCCAGTGCCCGGGACCCTGGTTACGAGCAGTACTTC. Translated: CASARDPGYEQYF.

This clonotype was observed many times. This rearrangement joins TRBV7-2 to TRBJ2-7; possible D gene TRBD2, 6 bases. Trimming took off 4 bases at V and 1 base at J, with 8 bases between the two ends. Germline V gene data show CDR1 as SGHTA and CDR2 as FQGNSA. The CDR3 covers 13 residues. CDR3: CASSWGTSYEQYF. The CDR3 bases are TGTGCCAGCAGCTGGGGGACTTCCTACGAGCAGTACTTC. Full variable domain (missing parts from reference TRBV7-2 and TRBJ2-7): GAGVSQSPSNKVTEKGKDVELRCDPISGHTALYWYRQSLGQGLEFLIYFQGNSAPDKSGLPSDRFSAERTGGSVSTLTIQRTQQEDSAVYLCASSWGTSYEQYFGPGTRLTVT.

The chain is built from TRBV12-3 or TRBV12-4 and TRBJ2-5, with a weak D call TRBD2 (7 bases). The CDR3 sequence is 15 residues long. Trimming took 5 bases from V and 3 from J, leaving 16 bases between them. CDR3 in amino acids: CASSPQAGAKETQYF. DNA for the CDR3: TGTGCCAGCAGTCCCCAGGCGGGGGCAAAAGAGACCCAGTACTTC.